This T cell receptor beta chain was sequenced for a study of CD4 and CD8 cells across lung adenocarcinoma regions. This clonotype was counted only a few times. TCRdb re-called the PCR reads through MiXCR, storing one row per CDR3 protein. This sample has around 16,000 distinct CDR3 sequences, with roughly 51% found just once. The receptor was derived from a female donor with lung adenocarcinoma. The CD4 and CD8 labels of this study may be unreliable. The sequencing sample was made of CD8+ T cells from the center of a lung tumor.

CDR3 nucleotides: TGCGCCAGCAGTGAGGCTTCAGGTTGGGAGCAGTTCTTC. Translating gives CASSEASGWEQFF. This chain uses TRBV10-1 with TRBJ2-5; no reliable D call. The better agreement between TRBJ2-1 and the DNA end casts doubt on the J call. There are 13 residues in the CDR3. Germline loops: CDR1 WNHNN, CDR2 SYGVQD (reference sequence).